Shown below are 22 T cell receptor beta chains from a single sample sequenced in a study of OX40 agonist ivuxolimab in advanced cancers. Sequencing was performed with immunoSEQ multiplex PCR; in TCRdb, only in-frame clones are kept and a portion is missing. The data show about 100,000 clones, roughly 90% seen once. The sequencing here drew on CD4+ or CD8+ T cells sorted from blood, taken in a trial of the OX40 agonist ivuxolimab. Source of these receptors: an adult with an advanced solid tumor such as melanoma, head and neck, liver or kidney cancer.

The chain combines TRBV19 with TRBJ1-4, with D possibly TRBD1 on 6 matching bases. V lost 6 bases to trimming and J lost 1 base, with 12 bases between them. The CDR3 totals 15 residues. CDR1 is LNHDA and CDR2 is SQIVND in the germline V gene (reference sequence). The CDR3 DNA sequence: TGTGCCAGTAGCCAGGGGACGCTAACTAATGAAAAACTGTTTTTT. It encodes CASSQGTLTNEKLFF. Supplemented by reference TRBV19 and TRBJ1-4, the full variable domain reads DGGITQSPKYLFRKEGQNVTLSCEQNLNHDAMYWYRQDPGQGLRLIYYSQIVNDFQKGDIAEGYSVSREKKESFPLTVTSAQKNPTAFYLCASSQGTLTNEKLFFGSGTQLSVL.

Only one count was recorded for this clone. The gene calls are TRBV14 and TRBJ1-2; tentatively, D is TRBD1 (6 bases). The CDR3 contains 12 residues. V lost 4 bases to trimming and J lost 7 bases, with 10 bases between them. The germline gives CDR1 SGHDN, CDR2 FVKESK. The CDR3 DNA reads as TGTGCCAGCAGCCCGGACAGAAGTGGCTACACCTTC. Translating it yields CASSPDRSGYTF.

V gene TRBV30 combines with J gene TRBJ1-5; D gene unclear. V lost 0 bases, J lost 6 bases, and 9 bases lay in between. The CDR3 covers 13 residues. From germline, CDR1 is GTSNPN and CDR2 SVGIG (reference sequence). CDR3 DNA sequence: TGTGCCTGGAGTGTAGAGGGAGGTCAGCCCCAGCATTTT. This sequence encodes CAWSVEGGQPQHF. Using reference TRBV30 and TRBJ1-5 for the parts outside the CDR3, the full variable domain is SQTIHQWPATLVQPVGSPLSLECTVEGTSNPNLYWYRQAAGRGLQLLFYSVGIGQISSEVPQNLSASRPQDRQFILSSKKLLLSDSGFYLCAWSVEGGQPQHFGDGTRLSIL.

The chain uses TRBV9 and TRBJ1-2; D is possibly TRBD1 (5 bases). The CDR3 is made up of 14 amino acids. The V end lost 0 bases, the J end lost 8 bases, and 14 bases lay between the germline ends. Looked up from germline, CDR1 is SGDLS and CDR2 is YYNGEE. CDR3 protein: CASSVAHAGAGYTF. The CDR3 DNA follows: TGTGCCAGCAGCGTAGCTCATGCCGGGGCCGGCTACACCTTC.

The rearrangement joins TRBV4-1 to TRBJ1-4, with D hard to call. Trimming removed 6 bases from V and 5 bases from J, with 10 bases in between. CDR1 is MGHRA, CDR2 YSYEKL, per germline. The CDR3 spans 13 residues. For the CDR3, the DNA is TGCGCCAGCAGTAGGAGTTCGAATGAAAAACTGTTTTTT. Translated, it gives CASSRSSNEKLFF.

J is TRBJ2-5 and V is TRBV7-2; TRBD1 or TRBD2 may be the D gene (5 bases each). V lost 5 bases and J 5 bases, leaving 18 bases between the germline ends. The germline V gene has CDR1 SGHTA and CDR2 FQGNSA. The CDR3 runs to 15 residues. CDR3 sequence: CASSPWRSREETQYF. The CDR3 DNA reads as TGTGCCAGCAGCCCCTGGAGGAGCAGGGAGGAGACCCAGTACTTC.

J is TRBJ1-1 and V is TRBV11-2; D is undetermined. This CDR3 has 13 amino acids. V lost 1 base and J lost 5, with 8 bases in between. Germline V lookup: CDR1 SGHAT, CDR2 FQNNGV. In DNA form, the CDR3 reads TGTGCCAGCAGCTTAGCCATAGGGACTGAAGCTTTCTTT. Amino acids: CASSLAIGTEAFF.

The chain has TRBV9 and TRBJ1-3, with 7 bases fitting TRBD1. V trimming: 0 bases; J trimming: 0 bases; junction bases outside the gene matches: 3. There are 16 residues in the CDR3. The germline gives CDR1 SGDLS, CDR2 YYNGEE. This CDR3 reads CASSVGQGNSGNTIYF. The CDR3 DNA is TGTGCCAGCAGCGTAGGACAGGGAAACTCTGGAAACACCATATATTTT.

The rearrangement joins TRBV4-1 to TRBJ1-2; TRBD1 agrees at 8 bases. Germline CDR1 is MGHRA and CDR2 is YSYEKL. J was trimmed by 2 bases and V by 1 base; bases with no gene match: 6. The CDR3 is made up of 16 amino acids. The CDR3 spells CASSQGPRTGNYGYTF. In DNA, the CDR3 is TGCGCCAGCAGCCAAGGCCCCCGGACAGGGAACTATGGCTACACCTTC.

The gene calls are TRBV28 and TRBJ2-2; D unclear. V lost 6 bases, J lost 4 bases, and 6 bases lay in between. The CDR3 contains 12 residues. In germline, CDR1 is MDHEN, CDR2 SYDVKM. CDR3 residues: CASRPGTGELFF. CDR3 DNA: TGTGCCAGCAGGCCAGGCACCGGGGAGCTGTTTTTT.

The genes are TRBV14 and TRBJ2-5; 12 nucleotides line up with TRBD2. In germline, CDR1 is SGHDN, CDR2 FVKESK. This CDR3 spans 18 amino acids. Trimming took 3 bases from V and 0 from J; bases not matched to a gene: 8. CDR3 sequence: CASSHPPGLAGYQETQYF. For the CDR3, the DNA is TGTGCCAGCAGCCATCCCCCAGGACTAGCGGGATACCAAGAGACCCAGTACTTC.

This rearrangement joins TRBV27 to TRBJ2-5, with 10 bases fitting TRBD2. The J call may be faulty, since TRBJ2-7 better matches the DNA end. This CDR3 spans 15 amino acids. From germline, CDR1 is MNHEY and CDR2 SMNVEV (reference sequence). The CDR3 spells CASSTASGSSYEQYF. The CDR3 bases are TGTGCCAGCAGCACAGCTAGCGGGAGCTCCTACGAGCAGTACTTC.

The rearrangement joins TRBV28 to TRBJ2-1, with D perhaps TRBD1 (6 bases). V gave up 5 bases and J gave up 0 bases, with 11 bases separating them. Germline CDR1 is MDHEN and CDR2 is SYDVKM. This CDR3 has 15 residues. CDR3 amino acids: CASSTTGPSYNEQFF. The DNA of the CDR3 is TGTGCCAGCAGTACTACAGGGCCCTCCTACAATGAGCAGTTCTTC.

In this sample, this clone turned up once. The chain recombines TRBV4-3 with TRBJ2-3; TRBD2 matches 10 bases. Germline V lookup: CDR1 LGHNA, CDR2 YSLEER. The CDR3 runs to 16 residues. The V gene end was trimmed by 3 bases and the J gene end by 0 bases; junction bases not matched to a gene: 3. In DNA form, the CDR3 reads TGCGCCAGCAGCCACTCACTAGCGGGGAGCACAGATACGCAGTATTTT. Protein sequence: CASSHSLAGSTDTQYF.

As DNA, the CDR3 is TGTGCCAGCAGTACAGCCGGGACTAGTCCAAATGAGCAGTTCTTC. This encodes CASSTAGTSPNEQFF. V gene TRBV28 combines with J gene TRBJ2-1; 8 positions agree with TRBD2. This CDR3 spans 15 amino acids. Germline V gene data show CDR1 as MDHEN and CDR2 as SYDVKM. Trimming removed 5 bases from V and 7 bases from J; junction bases left unmatched: 10.

V usage is TRBV30 and J usage is TRBJ1-2; TRBD1 aligns across 7 bases. The CDR3 is 15 residues long. Germline V CDR1 and CDR2: GTSNPN, SVGIG (reference sequence). V lost 2 bases to trimming and J lost 6 bases; unmatched junction nucleotides: 12. This CDR3 is CAWSLGGGGTNGYTF. The DNA of the CDR3 is TGTGCCTGGAGTTTAGGAGGGGGCGGAACGAATGGCTACACCTTC.

CDR3 sequence reads: CASSKTLAGGPPDTQYF. The CDR3 DNA reads as TGTGCCAGTAGTAAAACCCTAGCGGGAGGGCCTCCAGATACGCAGTATTTT. The rearrangement joins TRBV19 to TRBJ2-3; 12 positions match TRBD2. This CDR3 comprises 17 residues. CDR1 LNHDA and CDR2 SQIVND come from the germline V gene (reference sequence). The trim removed 4 bases at V and 4 bases at J, leaving 9 bases unmatched.

V and J are TRBV2 and TRBJ2-1; either TRBD1 or TRBD2 may fit D (5 bases each). Germline V lookup: CDR1 SNHLY, CDR2 FYNNEI. V lost 5 bases and J 5 bases, leaving 25 bases between the germline ends. CDR3 length: 18 residues. For the CDR3, the DNA is TGTGCCAGCAGTCCCCTAGGGAGTTGGGGCGCGATTAACAATGAGCAGTTCTTC. Protein product: CASSPLGSWGAINNEQFF.

This clone was picked up one time. The chain uses TRBV18 and TRBJ2-3; D unresolved. V gave up 4 bases and J gave up 2 bases, with 13 bases separating them. The CDR3 has 15 residues. CDR1 is KGHSH, CDR2 LQKENI, per germline. CDR3 region: CASSQVVSPTDTQYF. CDR3 DNA sequence: TGTGCCAGCTCACAGGTCGTGTCCCCCACAGATACGCAGTATTTT.

This chain uses TRBV5-1 with TRBJ2-7; 8 positions agree with TRBD1. Germline CDR1 reads SGHRS; CDR2 reads YFSETQ. The J segment lost 5 bases and the V segment lost 3 bases, leaving 10 bases of the junction unmatched. The CDR3 has 15 residues. The CDR3 spells CASSYRQGSMNEQYF. CDR3 in DNA: TGCGCCAGCAGCTATCGACAGGGGTCCATGAACGAGCAGTACTTC.

J is TRBJ1-1 and V is TRBV2; D not certain. With 4 bases removed from V and 4 bases from J, the gap between germline ends came to 16 bases. The CDR3 sequence is 15 residues long. Germline values: CDR1 SNHLY, CDR2 FYNNEI. CDR3 residues: CASSVNSGVGTEAFF. For the CDR3, the DNA is TGTGCCAGCAGTGTCAACAGCGGGGTTGGCACTGAAGCTTTCTTT.

J is TRBJ1-2 and V is TRBV1. TRBV1 is a recognized pseudogene. This CDR3 region has 14 residues. In nucleotides, the CDR3 is TGCACCAGCAGCCAAGCGACCTACCCTTATGGCTACACCTTC. Encoded protein: CTSSQATYPYGYTF.